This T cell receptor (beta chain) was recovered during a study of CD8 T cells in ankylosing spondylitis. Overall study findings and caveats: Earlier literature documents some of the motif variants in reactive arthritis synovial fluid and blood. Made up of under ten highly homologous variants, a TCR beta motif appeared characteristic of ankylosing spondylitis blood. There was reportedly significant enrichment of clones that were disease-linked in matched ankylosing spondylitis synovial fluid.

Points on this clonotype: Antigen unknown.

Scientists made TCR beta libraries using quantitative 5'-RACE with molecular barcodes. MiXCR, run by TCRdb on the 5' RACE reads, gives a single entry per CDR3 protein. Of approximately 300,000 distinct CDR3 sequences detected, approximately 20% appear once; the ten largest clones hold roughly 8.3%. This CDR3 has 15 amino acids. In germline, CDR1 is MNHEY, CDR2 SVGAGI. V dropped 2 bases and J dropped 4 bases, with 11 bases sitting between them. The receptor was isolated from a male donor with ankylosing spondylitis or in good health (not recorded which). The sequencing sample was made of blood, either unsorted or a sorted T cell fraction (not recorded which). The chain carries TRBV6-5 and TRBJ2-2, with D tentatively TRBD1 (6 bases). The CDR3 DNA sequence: TGTGCCAGCAGTTACAACAGGGAATTCACCGGGGAGCTGTTTTTT. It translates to CASSYNREFTGELFF.